A selection of T cell receptor beta chains follows, all from one sample in a study of regulatory T cells in long-lasting Graves disease. One entry per CDR3 protein, called by TCRdb with MiXCR from the multiplex PCR reads. The table includes fewer than 650,000 distinct CDR3 sequences, roughly 15% detected once. In addition, the sample was reused for a study of T cells in Graves' hyperthyroidism and ophthalmopathy.

The input for sequencing was peripheral blood mononuclear cells (PBMCs), taken at new diagnosis, from a patient treated with antithyroid drugs. The receptors come from a woman under 40 with Graves disease. Both conserved end residues are part of each CDR3. Fields, in order: J gene, V gene, D gene, clone size, CDR3 protein, CDR3 DNA. A D gene is named only where the DNA matches it firmly. The size field is filled for only some rows; it gives once, few, many or a size class.

j_gene: TRBJ1-5
v_gene: TRBV11-3
d_gene: NA
abundance: few
CDR3aa: CASSQDQGLQPQHF
CDR3nt: TGTGCCAGCAGCCAAGATCAGGGGCTTCAGCCCCAGCATTTT

j_gene: TRBJ1-1
v_gene: TRBV2
d_gene: NA
abundance: NA
CDR3aa: CASSPRAGASSEAFF
CDR3nt: TGTGCCAGCTCACCTAGGGCGGGGGCCTCAAGTGAAGCTTTCTTT

j_gene: TRBJ1-1
v_gene: TRBV29-1
d_gene: NA
abundance: NA
CDR3aa: CSVRSGLDTEAFF
CDR3nt: TGCAGCGTTCGTTCAGGGCTAGATACTGAAGCTTTCTTT

j_gene: TRBJ1-1
v_gene: TRBV6-5
d_gene: NA
abundance: few
CDR3aa: CASSSNRRVGATGAFF
CDR3nt: TGTGCCAGCAGTTCAAACCGACGGGTAGGCGCCACTGGAGCTTTCTTT

j_gene: TRBJ2-1
v_gene: TRBV9
d_gene: NA
abundance: NA
CDR3aa: CASNGGPPYNEQFF
CDR3nt: TGTGCCAGCAATGGTGGCCCCCCCTACAATGAGCAGTTCTTC

j_gene: TRBJ2-7
v_gene: TRBV12-3/TRBV12-4
d_gene: NA
abundance: few
CDR3aa: CASTQDTYEQYF
CDR3nt: TGTGCCAGCACCCAGGACACCTACGAGCAGTACTTC

j_gene: TRBJ1-1
v_gene: TRBV19
d_gene: NA
abundance: few
CDR3aa: CASTAGYLNTEAFF
CDR3nt: TGTGCCAGTACCGCGGGTTATTTGAACACTGAAGCTTTCTTT

j_gene: TRBJ1-1
v_gene: TRBV7-9
d_gene: NA
abundance: many
CDR3aa: CASSLGASTEAFF
CDR3nt: TGTGCCAGCAGCTTAGGGGCGAGCACTGAAGCTTTCTTT

j_gene: TRBJ1-2
v_gene: TRBV27
d_gene: TRBD1
abundance: NA
CDR3aa: CASSKLGTGRTNYGYTF
CDR3nt: TGTGCCAGCAGCAAACTCGGGACAGGAAGGACTAACTATGGCTACACCTTC

j_gene: TRBJ2-1
v_gene: TRBV3-1
d_gene: TRBD2
abundance: NA
CDR3aa: CANSQAGGNEQFF
CDR3nt: TGTGCCAACAGCCAAGCGGGAGGGAATGAGCAGTTCTTC

j_gene: TRBJ2-2
v_gene: TRBV7-3
d_gene: TRBD1
abundance: NA
CDR3aa: CASTYGTGGKETGELFF
CDR3nt: TGTGCCAGCACCTATGGGACAGGGGGCAAGGAAACCGGGGAGCTGTTTTTT

j_gene: TRBJ1-1
v_gene: TRBV7-2
d_gene: NA
abundance: many
CDR3aa: CASSRTPGNLWAFF
CDR3nt: TGTGCCAGCAGTCGTACTCCAGGAAATCTGTGGGCTTTCTTT

j_gene: TRBJ2-1
v_gene: TRBV9
d_gene: TRBD2
abundance: few
CDR3aa: CASSELAGLYNEQFF
CDR3nt: TGTGCCAGCAGCGAACTAGCGGGGCTTTACAATGAGCAGTTCTTC

j_gene: TRBJ2-1
v_gene: TRBV5-1
d_gene: TRBD1
abundance: NA
CDR3aa: CASSPGTGGGNEQFF
CDR3nt: TGCGCCAGCAGTCCCGGGACAGGGGGGGGCAATGAGCAGTTCTTC

j_gene: TRBJ2-1
v_gene: TRBV9
d_gene: TRBD2
abundance: NA
CDR3aa: CASSVEGTMYNEQFF
CDR3nt: TGTGCCAGCAGCGTAGAGGGGACTATGTACAATGAGCAGTTCTTC

j_gene: TRBJ2-1
v_gene: TRBV28
d_gene: TRBD1
abundance: many
CDR3aa: CASSFVGTGENEQFF
CDR3nt: TGTGCCAGCAGTTTCGTGGGGACAGGGGAGAATGAGCAGTTCTTC

j_gene: TRBJ1-5
v_gene: TRBV20-1
d_gene: NA
abundance: few
CDR3aa: CSASKTGPNQPQHF
CDR3nt: TGCAGTGCTTCGAAGACAGGCCCCAATCAGCCCCAGCATTTT

j_gene: TRBJ1-1
v_gene: TRBV19
d_gene: NA
abundance: few
CDR3aa: CASSIGTVATEAFF
CDR3nt: TGTGCCAGTAGTATAGGGACGGTTGCCACTGAAGCTTTCTTT

j_gene: TRBJ2-3
v_gene: TRBV28
d_gene: TRBD2
abundance: many
CDR3aa: CASSDGGGTTDTQYF
CDR3nt: TGTGCCAGCAGTGACGGCGGGGGAACCACAGATACGCAGTATTTT

j_gene: TRBJ2-3
v_gene: TRBV11-3
d_gene: NA
abundance: many
CDR3aa: CASSRRQEDTQYF
CDR3nt: TGTGCCAGCAGCAGAAGACAGGAAGATACGCAGTATTTT

j_gene: TRBJ2-5
v_gene: TRBV12-3/TRBV12-4
d_gene: NA
abundance: few
CDR3aa: CASSFGRGVESQYF
CDR3nt: TGTGCCAGCAGTTTCGGACGGGGAGTAGAGTCCCAGTACTTC

j_gene: TRBJ2-2
v_gene: TRBV19
d_gene: NA
abundance: few
CDR3aa: CASSPRTPGELFF
CDR3nt: TGTGCCAGTAGTCCCCGGACACCCGGGGAGCTGTTTTTT

j_gene: TRBJ2-5
v_gene: TRBV19
d_gene: TRBD2
abundance: NA
CDR3aa: CASMGGSQTQYF
CDR3nt: TGTGCCAGTATGGGAGGGTCTCAGACCCAGTACTTC

j_gene: TRBJ2-7
v_gene: TRBV7-2
d_gene: TRBD2
abundance: many
CDR3aa: CASSLARLAVSYEQYF
CDR3nt: TGTGCCAGCAGCTTAGCGCGCCTAGCGGTCTCCTACGAGCAGTACTTC

j_gene: TRBJ2-3
v_gene: TRBV7-2
d_gene: NA
abundance: NA
CDR3aa: CASSVSTAYTDTQYF
CDR3nt: TGTGCCAGCAGCGTATCGACGGCCTACACAGATACGCAGTATTTT

j_gene: TRBJ1-6
v_gene: TRBV6-2/TRBV6-3
d_gene: NA
abundance: few
CDR3aa: CASSYRHRGNNSPLHF
CDR3nt: TGTGCCAGCAGTTACCGACACCGGGGAAATAATTCACCCCTCCACTTT

j_gene: TRBJ2-7
v_gene: TRBV7-2
d_gene: NA
abundance: many
CDR3aa: CASSLAGAFYEQYF
CDR3nt: TGTGCCAGCAGCTTGGCCGGGGCTTTCTACGAGCAGTACTTC

j_gene: TRBJ1-1
v_gene: TRBV5-5
d_gene: NA
abundance: NA
CDR3aa: CASSQLPGSEAFF
CDR3nt: TGTGCCAGCAGCCAGCTCCCAGGAAGTGAAGCTTTCTTT

j_gene: TRBJ1-1
v_gene: TRBV6-1
d_gene: NA
abundance: many
CDR3aa: CAVKRNTEAFF
CDR3nt: TGTGCGGTTAAACGGAACACTGAAGCTTTCTTT

j_gene: TRBJ1-3
v_gene: TRBV3-1
d_gene: TRBD1
abundance: few
CDR3aa: CASSLTGGISGNTIYF
CDR3nt: TGTGCCAGCAGTCTGACAGGGGGTATTTCTGGAAACACCATATATTTT

j_gene: TRBJ1-5
v_gene: TRBV20-1
d_gene: TRBD1
abundance: NA
CDR3aa: CSATGQGSQPQHF
CDR3nt: TGCAGTGCCACCGGACAGGGGTCACAGCCCCAGCATTTT

j_gene: TRBJ1-5
v_gene: TRBV20-1
d_gene: TRBD1
abundance: few
CDR3aa: CSARISGDRGSNQPQHF
CDR3nt: TGCAGTGCTAGGATATCGGGGGACAGGGGCAGCAATCAGCCCCAGCATTTT

j_gene: TRBJ2-7
v_gene: TRBV27
d_gene: NA
abundance: many
CDR3aa: CASSLSPGASNEQYF
CDR3nt: TGTGCCAGCAGTTTGAGTCCGGGAGCAAGCAACGAGCAGTACTTC

j_gene: TRBJ1-6
v_gene: TRBV9
d_gene: NA
abundance: few
CDR3aa: CASSVSVGNNSPLHF
CDR3nt: TGTGCCAGCAGCGTCAGCGTGGGGAATAATTCACCCCTCCACTTT

j_gene: TRBJ2-7
v_gene: TRBV7-2
d_gene: TRBD1
abundance: NA
CDR3aa: CASKGTAFPYEQYF
CDR3nt: TGTGCCAGCAAGGGGACAGCTTTTCCCTACGAGCAGTACTTC

j_gene: TRBJ2-3
v_gene: TRBV4-1
d_gene: TRBD2
abundance: once
CDR3aa: CASSHIPGLAIPFFGTDTQYF
CDR3nt: TGCGCCAGCAGCCATATTCCGGGACTAGCAATCCCTTTCTTCGGGACAGATACGCAGTATTTT

j_gene: TRBJ2-3
v_gene: TRBV20-1
d_gene: NA
abundance: NA
CDR3aa: CSARDGPTQYF
CDR3nt: TGCAGTGCTAGAGATGGTCCTACGCAGTATTTT

j_gene: TRBJ2-3
v_gene: TRBV28
d_gene: TRBD2
abundance: many
CDR3aa: CASSLGFLLAGGPADTQYF
CDR3nt: TGTGCCAGCAGTTTAGGCTTCTTGCTAGCGGGAGGGCCTGCAGATACGCAGTATTTT

j_gene: TRBJ1-1
v_gene: TRBV5-1
d_gene: TRBD1
abundance: few
CDR3aa: CASSPGQGPVPEAFF
CDR3nt: TGCGCCAGCAGCCCAGGACAGGGTCCGGTTCCTGAAGCTTTCTTT

j_gene: TRBJ1-3
v_gene: TRBV12-3/TRBV12-4
d_gene: NA
abundance: few
CDR3aa: CASSWWGAIYF
CDR3nt: TGTGCCAGCAGTTGGTGGGGCGCCATATATTTT

j_gene: TRBJ1-2
v_gene: TRBV2
d_gene: NA
abundance: many
CDR3aa: CASSDAGVYGYTF
CDR3nt: TGTGCCAGCAGTGACGCAGGGGTCTATGGCTACACCTTC

j_gene: TRBJ2-2
v_gene: TRBV12-5
d_gene: TRBD1
abundance: few
CDR3aa: CASGSGAGGGTGELFF
CDR3nt: TGTGCTAGTGGTTCTGGTGCAGGGGGCGGCACCGGGGAGCTGTTTTTT

j_gene: TRBJ2-1
v_gene: TRBV28
d_gene: NA
abundance: NA
CDR3aa: CATNYREYNEQFF
CDR3nt: TGTGCCACCAATTACAGGGAATACAATGAGCAGTTCTTC

j_gene: TRBJ2-2
v_gene: TRBV2
d_gene: NA
abundance: many
CDR3aa: CASSEALQVWTGELFF
CDR3nt: TGTGCCAGCAGTGAAGCGCTGCAGGTTTGGACCGGGGAGCTGTTTTTT

j_gene: TRBJ1-1
v_gene: TRBV24-1
d_gene: NA
abundance: NA
CDR3aa: CAASSRDGTNTEAFF
CDR3nt: TGTGCCGCCAGTTCCAGGGACGGGACGAACACTGAAGCTTTCTTT

j_gene: TRBJ2-7
v_gene: TRBV7-2
d_gene: TRBD2
abundance: NA
CDR3aa: CASSLELLAGAGEQYF
CDR3nt: TGTGCCAGCAGCTTAGAACTGCTAGCGGGAGCGGGGGAGCAGTACTTC

j_gene: TRBJ2-7
v_gene: TRBV20-1
d_gene: NA
abundance: NA
CDR3aa: CSARDYAGLKRSYEQYF
CDR3nt: TGCAGTGCTAGAGATTATGCGGGACTTAAACGCTCCTACGAGCAGTACTTC

j_gene: TRBJ2-5
v_gene: TRBV11-1
d_gene: NA
abundance: few
CDR3aa: CASSLITTRQTETQYF
CDR3nt: TGTGCCAGCAGCCTAATCACGACTAGGCAGACAGAGACCCAGTACTTC

j_gene: TRBJ2-7
v_gene: TRBV5-1
d_gene: NA
abundance: NA
CDR3aa: CASSPPRDIYEQYF
CDR3nt: TGCGCCAGCAGCCCCCCCCGGGACATCTACGAGCAGTACTTC

j_gene: TRBJ2-1
v_gene: TRBV7-7
d_gene: NA
abundance: few
CDR3aa: CASSLMWGNEQFF
CDR3nt: TGTGCTAGCAGCCTGATGTGGGGGAATGAGCAGTTCTTC

j_gene: TRBJ2-7
v_gene: TRBV20-1
d_gene: NA
abundance: few
CDR3aa: CSARVPWHGYEQYF
CDR3nt: TGCAGTGCTAGAGTACCTTGGCACGGCTACGAGCAGTACTTC

j_gene: TRBJ2-7
v_gene: TRBV2
d_gene: TRBD1
abundance: few
CDR3aa: CASILGTGYEQYF
CDR3nt: TGTGCCAGCATCCTCGGGACAGGCTACGAGCAGTACTTC

j_gene: TRBJ1-1
v_gene: TRBV28
d_gene: NA
abundance: many
CDR3aa: CASSAPGRGSNTEAFF
CDR3nt: TGTGCCAGCAGTGCCCCGGGCCGAGGCTCGAACACTGAAGCTTTCTTT

j_gene: TRBJ1-2
v_gene: TRBV5-6
d_gene: TRBD1
abundance: NA
CDR3aa: CASSGEPTGMGYTF
CDR3nt: TGTGCCAGCAGCGGGGAGCCGACAGGGATGGGCTACACCTTC

j_gene: TRBJ1-4
v_gene: TRBV27
d_gene: NA
abundance: once
CDR3aa: CASSPQDVGGREKLFF
CDR3nt: TGTGCCAGCAGTCCCCAAGACGTTGGTGGTCGTGAAAAACTGTTTTTT